The 32 T cell receptor beta chains below were found in one sample sequenced in a study of blood T cell repertoires in COVID-19. TCRdb keeps only in-frame clones here, not all; method: immunoSEQ multiplex PCR. Of 200,000 to 250,000 clones in the sample, 88% are singletons; the top ten hold roughly 2.5%. Source material: peripheral blood. These receptors were taken from a woman aged 55-69 years with acute or convalescent COVID-19.

The rearrangement links TRBV18 to TRBJ1-4, with 10 bases lining up with TRBD1. Germline V gene data show CDR1 as KGHSH and CDR2 as LQKENI. The CDR3 is made up of 15 amino acids. V shed 3 bases and J 7 bases; nucleotides not matched to a gene: 5. For the CDR3, the DNA is TGTGCCAGCTCACCCTCGGGACAGGGGTCTGAAAAACTGTTTTTT. Encoded protein: CASSPSGQGSEKLFF.

The CDR3 loop reads CASSLGLGDSRHNEQFF. In DNA form, the CDR3 reads TGTGCCAGCAGCTTAGGCCTTGGGGACAGTCGCCACAATGAGCAGTTCTTC. The gene calls are TRBV13 and TRBJ2-1; 7 bases agree with TRBD1. Germline V gene sequence: CDR1 PRHDT, CDR2 FYEKMQ (reference sequence). The CDR3 extends over 17 amino acids. The V segment lost 0 bases and the J segment 5 bases; nucleotides outside the gene matches: 10.

V gene TRBV6-5 combines with J gene TRBJ1-2; D is uncertain. Trimming shortened V by 2 bases and J by 0 bases, and 7 bases separated the two germline ends. The CDR3 sequence is 14 residues long. Per the germline V gene, CDR1 is MNHEY and CDR2 is SVGAGI. The CDR3 DNA follows: TGTGCCAGCAGTTACGCGGGTTCTAACTATGGCTACACCTTC. It specifies CASSYAGSNYGYTF.

V is TRBV13 and J is TRBJ1-1, with 10 bases fitting TRBD1. Looked up from germline, CDR1 is PRHDT and CDR2 is FYEKMQ (reference sequence). The length of the CDR3 is 15 residues. J gave up 5 bases and V 5 bases, and 8 bases lay outside the gene matches. The CDR3 nucleotides are TGTGCCAGCAGCCTCCAGACAGGGGGCTTTACTGAAGCTTTCTTT. It encodes CASSLQTGGFTEAFF.

The V gene is TRBV28, the J gene TRBJ1-4; possibly TRBD1 for D (5 bases). The CDR3 runs 14 residues. Per the germline V gene, CDR1 is MDHEN and CDR2 is SYDVKM. Trimming took off 8 bases at V and 5 bases at J, with 15 bases between the two ends. Here the CDR3 DNA reads TGTGCCAGCGGGGGGGGTGGTGGCAATGAAAAACTGTTTTTT. This gives the protein CASGGGGGNEKLFF.

The rearrangement joins TRBV3-1 (or the pseudogene TRBV3-2) to TRBJ2-1; 7 bases match TRBD2. There are 12 residues in the CDR3. Trimming took 4 bases from V and 8 from J; bases not matched to a gene: 2. CDR1 is LGHDT, CDR2 YNNKEL, per germline (reference sequence). Written as DNA, the CDR3 is TGTGCCAGCAGCCGGACTAGACATGAGCAGTTCTTC. Its translation is CASSRTRHEQFF.

The chain employs TRBV5-1 and TRBJ2-1; no reliable D call. Germline V gives CDR1 SGHRS, CDR2 YFSETQ. V lost 2 bases, J lost 6 bases, and 9 bases lay in between. CDR3 size: 13 residues. The DNA of the CDR3 is TGCGCCAGCAGCTTTGTTCCGGGCAATGAGCAGTTCTTC. Translated: CASSFVPGNEQFF.

V is TRBV19 and J is TRBJ1-1; perhaps TRBD1 as D (5 bases). Germline V CDR1 and CDR2: LNHDA, SQIVND (reference sequence). Trimming took off 8 bases at V and 1 base at J, with 14 bases between the two ends. CDR3 length equals 14 residues. Here the CDR3 DNA reads TGTGCCAGTGGACCCAGGGTGGCGAACACTGAAGCTTTCTTT. It translates to CASGPRVANTEAFF.

V usage is TRBV27 and J usage is TRBJ1-2; 7 bases line up with TRBD1. V was pared by 6 bases and J by 1 base, with 5 bases of the junction left unmatched. CDR1 and CDR2 (germline): MNHEY, SMNVEV (reference sequence). The CDR3 consists of 14 residues. CDR3 coding DNA: TGTGCCAGCAGGCCCACAGGGGATAACTATGGCTACACCTTC. As protein: CASRPTGDNYGYTF.

V and J are TRBV11-3 and TRBJ2-1; 12 nucleotides align to TRBD2. Looked up from germline, CDR1 is SGHNT and CDR2 is YENEEA. This CDR3 region has 17 residues. Trimming at V came to 2 bases and at J to 9 bases, leaving 11 bases not matched to a gene. The CDR3 sequence is CASSLSLAGGRDGEQFF. The DNA of the CDR3 is TGTGCCAGCAGCTTATCACTAGCGGGGGGTCGCGACGGTGAGCAGTTCTTC.

Details on this clone: At the DNA level, this CDR3 is encoded by other sequences in the same sample as well. The chain couples TRBV7-2 to TRBJ2-1; 8 bases are shared with TRBD1. The CDR3 sequence is 14 residues long. Germline assignment: CDR1 SGHTA and CDR2 FQGNSA. V was pared by 1 base and J by 6 bases, with 2 bases of the junction left unmatched. The CDR3 DNA follows: TGTGCCAGCAGCTTAGGACAGGGGTTCAATGAGCAGTTCTTC. The encoded protein is CASSLGQGFNEQFF.

The chain links TRBV11-1 to TRBJ2-1, with TRBD2 matching over 7 bases. J was trimmed by 5 bases and V by 1 base; bases with no gene match: 2. The CDR3 consists of 14 residues. The germline gives CDR1 SGHAT, CDR2 FQDESV (reference sequence). CDR3 in amino acids: CASSLVLANNEQFF. DNA for the CDR3: TGTGCCAGCAGCTTAGTACTAGCGAACAATGAGCAGTTCTTC.

The count of this clone is one. The chain combines TRBV6-2 or TRBV6-3 with TRBJ1-2; TRBD1 might be the D (5 bases). The length of the CDR3 is 13 residues. Deletions cut 4 bases from V and 4 bases from J, with 10 bases between. Looked up from germline, CDR1 is MNHEY and CDR2 is SVGEGT. CDR3 sequence (DNA): TGTGCCAGCAGTTTCGACAGTAGCTATGGCTACACCTTC. Its protein product is CASSFDSSYGYTF.

The chain has TRBV3-1 (or the pseudogene TRBV3-2) and TRBJ1-4; D is unclear. The CDR3 is made up of 13 amino acids. The V end lost 6 bases, the J end lost 0 bases, and 5 bases lay between the germline ends. Germline lookup yields CDR1 LGHDT and CDR2 YNNKEL (reference sequence). CDR3 sequence: CASRRSTNEKLFF. The DNA of the CDR3 is TGTGCCAGCAGGCGGTCAACTAATGAAAAACTGTTTTTT.

The chain couples TRBV5-1 to TRBJ2-5; TRBD1 might be the D (6 bases). Germline V gene lookup returns CDR1 SGHRS and CDR2 YFSETQ. V gave up 4 bases and J gave up 4 bases, with 14 bases separating them. CDR3 length equals 14 residues. The CDR3 sequence: CASSVLQGPETQYF. CDR3 bases: TGCGCCAGCAGCGTCCTACAGGGACCAGAGACCCAGTACTTC.

J is TRBJ1-2 and V is TRBV19; 9 bases match TRBD1. The CDR3 loop spans 13 amino acids. Unmatched junction bases numbered 5, after V lost 6 bases and J lost 6 bases. CDR1 LNHDA and CDR2 SQIVND come from the germline V gene (reference sequence). CDR3 DNA: TGTGCCAGTAGGAGGTGGACAGGGGATGGCTACACCTTC. Amino acids: CASRRWTGDGYTF.

This clone was seen a few times. This chain links TRBV18 with TRBJ1-6; D may be TRBD1 (5 bases). CDR3 length: 15 amino acids. CDR1 and CDR2 (germline): KGHSH, LQKENI. V dropped 2 bases and J dropped 8 bases, with 13 bases sitting between them. The CDR3 region has the DNA TGTGCCAGCTCACCAAGGACAAGGAGGGATTCACCCCTCCACTTT. Its protein product is CASSPRTRRDSPLHF.

V usage is TRBV2 and J usage is TRBJ2-5, with 10 bases aligning to TRBD2. Trimming cost V 4 bases and J 0 bases; bases outside gene matches: 5. Germline values: CDR1 SNHLY, CDR2 FYNNEI. CDR3 length: 16 amino acids. DNA for the CDR3: TGTGCCAGCAGTGTCCTAGCGGGGGTGTACCAAGAGACCCAGTACTTC. Translation gives CASSVLAGVYQETQYF.

The chain carries TRBV2 and TRBJ2-2; TRBD1 aligns across 10 bases. Germline loops: CDR1 SNHLY, CDR2 FYNNEI. The CDR3 extends over 16 amino acids. V dropped 8 bases and J dropped 4; count of bases not matched to a gene: 10. CDR3 DNA sequence: TGTGCCAGCCTCGCTGACAGGGGGCGCGTCACCGGGGAGCTGTTTTTT. Amino acids: CASLADRGRVTGELFF. The whole variable domain, filled in from reference TRBV2 and TRBJ2-2, reads EPEVTQTPSHQVTQMGQEVILRCVPISNHLYFYWYRQILGQKVEFLVSFYNNEISEKSEIFDDQFSVERPDGSNFTLKIRSTKLEDSAMYFCASLADRGRVTGELFFGEGSRLTVL.

The rearrangement links TRBV6-1 to TRBJ1-2; D unclear. Germline-derived CDR1 and CDR2 are MNHNS and SASEGT. CDR3 length equals 13 residues. Trimming cost V 3 bases and J 0 bases, with 5 bases left between them. The CDR3 is CASSDVSNYGYTF. The DNA for the CDR3 is TGTGCCAGCAGTGACGTCTCTAACTATGGCTACACCTTC.

V and J are TRBV5-1 and TRBJ1-4; 7 positions match TRBD1. J was trimmed by 4 bases and V by 3 bases; bases with no gene match: 3. CDR1 and CDR2 (germline): SGHRS, YFSETQ. The CDR3 spans 14 residues. The CDR3, as DNA: TGCGCCAGCAGCTCAGGGGGGAGTAATGAAAAACTGTTTTTT. Translating gives CASSSGGSNEKLFF. Complete variable domain (other parts from reference TRBV5-1 and TRBJ1-4): KAGVTQTPRYLIKTRGQQVTLSCSPISGHRSVSWYQQTPGQGLQFLFEYFSETQRNKGNFPGRFSGRQFSNSRSEMNVSTLELGDSALYLCASSSGGSNEKLFFGSGTQLSVL.

V and J are TRBV9 and TRBJ2-3, with D possibly TRBD1 on 5 matching bases. Per germline, CDR1 SGDLS and CDR2 YYNGEE. Trimming removed 4 bases from V and 1 base from J, with 13 bases in between. CDR3 size: 15 residues. As DNA, the CDR3 is TGTGCCAGCAGCCCCAGGGCACCTCGCACAGATACGCAGTATTTT. Protein product: CASSPRAPRTDTQYF.

The V call is TRBV6-6, the J call TRBJ1-2; 7 positions agree with TRBD1. CDR1 and CDR2 from the germline V gene are MNHNY and SVGAGI (reference sequence). V lost 5 bases and J lost 7; bases outside the gene matches: 13. This CDR3 spans 15 amino acids. This CDR3 reads CASSGFRTGLGGYTF. CDR3 sequence (DNA): TGTGCCAGCAGTGGGTTCCGGACAGGTCTAGGTGGCTACACCTTC.

The chain employs TRBV7-2 and TRBJ2-6; D uncertain. Germline CDR1 and CDR2: SGHTA and FQGNSA. The CDR3 runs 16 residues. With 1 base removed from V and 1 base from J, the gap between germline ends came to 8 bases. The CDR3 reads CASSLEFASGANVLTF. In nucleotides, the CDR3 is TGTGCCAGCAGCTTAGAGTTCGCGTCTGGGGCCAACGTCCTGACTTTC.

This chain connects TRBV5-1 to TRBJ1-2; no reliable D call. V lost 1 base, J lost 7 bases, and 14 bases lay in between. This CDR3 contains 14 residues. Germline V lookup: CDR1 SGHRS, CDR2 YFSETQ. In nucleotides, the CDR3 is TGCGCCAGCAGCTTGAACTTAGACGGGTCTGGCTACACCTTC. Translation: CASSLNLDGSGYTF.

The rearrangement links TRBV9 to TRBJ1-3; 9 positions agree with TRBD1. The germline gives CDR1 SGDLS, CDR2 YYNGEE. The CDR3 covers 16 residues. Trimming took 3 bases from V and 5 from J; bases not matched to a gene: 9. CDR3 protein: CASSGTGTGSRNTIYF. CDR3 nucleotides: TGTGCCAGCAGCGGGACCGGGACAGGGAGCAGAAACACCATATATTTT.

This rearrangement joins TRBV7-2 to TRBJ1-5; D call uncertain. Germline CDR1 reads SGHTA; CDR2 reads FQGNSA. CDR3 length: 13 residues. V dropped 2 bases and J dropped 5 bases, with 7 bases sitting between them. CDR3 DNA sequence: TGTGCCAGCAGCTTAAGGAGAGATCAGCCCCAGCATTTT. This translates into CASSLRRDQPQHF.

The chain links TRBV9 to TRBJ1-2, with 8 bases lining up with TRBD1. Germline assignment: CDR1 SGDLS and CDR2 YYNGEE. The CDR3 totals 14 residues. Unmatched junction bases numbered 2, after V lost 0 bases and J lost 4 bases. The CDR3 DNA is TGTGCCAGCAGCGTAGAGCAGGGGGCCTATGGCTACACCTTC. It is translated as CASSVEQGAYGYTF.

The V call is TRBV11-3, the J call TRBJ2-1; D gene ambiguous. With 5 bases removed from V and 0 bases from J, the gap between germline ends came to 14 bases. CDR1 is SGHNT and CDR2 is YENEEA in the germline V gene. This CDR3 has 16 residues. Here the CDR3 DNA reads TGTGCCAGCAGCGCCACTCCTTATAGCTCCTACAATGAGCAGTTCTTC. Residues: CASSATPYSSYNEQFF. Drawing the rest from reference TRBV11-3 and TRBJ2-1, the complete variable domain is EAGVVQSPRYKIIEKKQPVAFWCNPISGHNTLYWYLQNLGQGPELLIRYENEEAVDDSQLPKDRFSAERLKGVDSTLKIQPAELGDSAVYLCASSATPYSSYNEQFFGPGTRLTVL.

The CDR3 sequence is CASSFTSGQETQYF. The CDR3 DNA reads TGTGCCAGCAGCTTTACTAGCGGACAAGAGACCCAGTACTTC. The chain combines TRBV6-2 or TRBV6-3 with TRBJ2-5; 8 nucleotides line up with TRBD2. CDR3 length equals 14 residues. V trimming: 6 bases; J trimming: 2 bases; junction bases outside the gene matches: 5. Germline assignment: CDR1 MNHEY and CDR2 SVGEGT.

The rearrangement joins TRBV3-1 (or the pseudogene TRBV3-2) to TRBJ2-2; TRBD1 is a possible D gene (5 bases). The V end was cut by 4 bases, the J end by 6 bases, with 15 bases between. The CDR3 covers 15 residues. Germline V gives CDR1 LGHDT, CDR2 YNNKEL (reference sequence). CDR3 protein: CASSPDRAGPGELFF. CDR3 coding DNA: TGTGCCAGCAGCCCTGATCGGGCAGGGCCCGGGGAGCTGTTTTTT.

This sequence joins TRBV28 and TRBJ1-1; 9 nucleotides line up with TRBD1. The V segment lost 5 bases and the J segment 6 bases; nucleotides outside the gene matches: 7. CDR1 and CDR2 (germline): MDHEN, SYDVKM. The CDR3 length is 14 residues. CDR3 DNA sequence: TGTGCCAGCAGTGCATTGGACAGGGGCTCTGAAGCTTTCTTT. It translates to CASSALDRGSEAFF.